This TCR beta chain was identified during a study of neurological immune-mediated disorders. From 15-18 subjects, every sequencing run obtained over 170 million TCR-beta sequences. Each CDR3 protein gets one entry after TCRdb re-called the 5' RACE reads with MiXCR. The data contain 45,000 to 55,000 distinct CDR3 sequences, around 3.5% of them singletons. Overall study findings and caveats: Repertoires from 18 of 34 multiple sclerosis patients grouped phylogenetically into a related-CDR3 cluster, suggesting a possible signature. Healthy controls had more TCR clonal expansion than multiple sclerosis, which showed the least, whereas HTLV-1-associated myelopathy showed the most.

This clonotype came up many times. The antigen is unknown. The V end was cut by 5 bases, the J end by 1 base, with 17 bases between. Germline V lookup: CDR1 DFQATT, CDR2 SNEGSKA (reference sequence). CDR3 length equals 15 residues. The sequenced sample consisted of PBMCs. The V and J genes are TRBV20-1 and TRBJ1-1, with D perhaps matching TRBD1 (5 bases). The receptor comes from a man aged 35 to 55 with multiple sclerosis. The CDR3 protein is CSAPHAGTGNTEAFF. Here the CDR3 DNA reads TGCAGTGCTCCTCATGCTGGGACGGGGAACACTGAAGCTTTCTTT.